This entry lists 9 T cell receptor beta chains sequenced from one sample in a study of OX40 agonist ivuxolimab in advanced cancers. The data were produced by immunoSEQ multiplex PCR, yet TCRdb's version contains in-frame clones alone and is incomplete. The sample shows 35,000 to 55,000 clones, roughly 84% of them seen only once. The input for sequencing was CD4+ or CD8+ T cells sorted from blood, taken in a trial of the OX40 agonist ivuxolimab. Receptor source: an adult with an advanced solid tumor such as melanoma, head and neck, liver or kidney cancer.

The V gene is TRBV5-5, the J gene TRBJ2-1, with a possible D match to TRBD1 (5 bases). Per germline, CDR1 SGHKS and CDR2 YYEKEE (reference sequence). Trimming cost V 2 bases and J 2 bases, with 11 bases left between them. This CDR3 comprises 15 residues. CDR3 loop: CASSFNAGPYNEQFF. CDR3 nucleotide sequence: TGTGCCAGCAGCTTTAACGCAGGGCCCTACAATGAGCAGTTCTTC. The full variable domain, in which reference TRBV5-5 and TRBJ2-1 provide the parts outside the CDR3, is DAGVTQSPTHLIKTRGQQVTLRCSPISGHKSVSWYQQVLGQGPQFIFQYYEKEERGRGNFPDRFSARQFPNYSSELNVNALLLGDSALYLCASSFNAGPYNEQFFGPGTRLTVL.

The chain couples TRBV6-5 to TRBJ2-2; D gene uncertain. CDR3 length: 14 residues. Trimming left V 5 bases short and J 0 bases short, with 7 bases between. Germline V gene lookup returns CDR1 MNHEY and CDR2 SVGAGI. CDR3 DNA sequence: TGTGCCAGCAGTCACATCCCGAACACCGGGGAGCTGTTTTTT. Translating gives CASSHIPNTGELFF.

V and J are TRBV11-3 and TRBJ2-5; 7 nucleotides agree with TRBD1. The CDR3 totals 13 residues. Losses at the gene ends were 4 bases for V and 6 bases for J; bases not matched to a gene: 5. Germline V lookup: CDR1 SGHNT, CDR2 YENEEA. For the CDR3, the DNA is TGTGCCAGCAGCTCCGGGACAGTAAAGACCCAGTACTTC. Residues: CASSSGTVKTQYF.

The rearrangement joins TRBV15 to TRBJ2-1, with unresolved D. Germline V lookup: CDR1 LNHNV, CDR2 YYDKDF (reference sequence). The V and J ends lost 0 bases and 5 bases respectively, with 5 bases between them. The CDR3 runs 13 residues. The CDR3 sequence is CATSRDNDNEQFF. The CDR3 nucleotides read TGTGCCACCAGCAGAGATAATGACAATGAGCAGTTCTTC.

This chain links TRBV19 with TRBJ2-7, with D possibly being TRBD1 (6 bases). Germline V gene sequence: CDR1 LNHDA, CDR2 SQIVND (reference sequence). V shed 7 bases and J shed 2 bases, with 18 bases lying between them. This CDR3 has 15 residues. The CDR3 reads CASTLQGQGPYEQYF. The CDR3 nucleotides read TGTGCCAGTACCCTTCAGGGGCAAGGCCCCTACGAGCAGTACTTC.

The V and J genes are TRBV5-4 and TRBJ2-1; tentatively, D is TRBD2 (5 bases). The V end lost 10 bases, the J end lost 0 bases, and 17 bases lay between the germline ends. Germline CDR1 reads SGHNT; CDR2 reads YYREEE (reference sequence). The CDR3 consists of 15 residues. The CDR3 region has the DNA TGTGCCGGCGCTAATCCGGGGAGCTCCTACAATGAGCAGTTCTTC. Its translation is CAGANPGSSYNEQFF.

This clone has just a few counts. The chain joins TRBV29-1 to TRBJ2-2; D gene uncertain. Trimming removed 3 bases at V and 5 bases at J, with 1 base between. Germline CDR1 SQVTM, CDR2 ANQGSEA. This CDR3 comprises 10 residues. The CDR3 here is CSVETGELFF. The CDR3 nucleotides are TGCAGCGTTGAGACCGGGGAGCTGTTTTTT.

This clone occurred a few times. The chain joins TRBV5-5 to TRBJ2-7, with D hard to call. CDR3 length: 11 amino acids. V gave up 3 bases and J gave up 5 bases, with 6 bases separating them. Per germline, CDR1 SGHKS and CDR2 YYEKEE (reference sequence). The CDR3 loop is CASSYNDEQYF. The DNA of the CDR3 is TGTGCCAGCAGCTACAATGACGAGCAGTACTTC.

The CDR3 spells CASSFGSEKLFF. CDR3 DNA: TGTGCCAGCAGCTTTGGCAGTGAAAAACTGTTTTTT. This chain links TRBV7-9 with TRBJ1-4; D is uncertain. The germline gives CDR1 SEHNR, CDR2 FQNEAQ (reference sequence). This CDR3 has 12 amino acids. The V and J ends lost 3 bases and 7 bases respectively, with 6 bases between them.